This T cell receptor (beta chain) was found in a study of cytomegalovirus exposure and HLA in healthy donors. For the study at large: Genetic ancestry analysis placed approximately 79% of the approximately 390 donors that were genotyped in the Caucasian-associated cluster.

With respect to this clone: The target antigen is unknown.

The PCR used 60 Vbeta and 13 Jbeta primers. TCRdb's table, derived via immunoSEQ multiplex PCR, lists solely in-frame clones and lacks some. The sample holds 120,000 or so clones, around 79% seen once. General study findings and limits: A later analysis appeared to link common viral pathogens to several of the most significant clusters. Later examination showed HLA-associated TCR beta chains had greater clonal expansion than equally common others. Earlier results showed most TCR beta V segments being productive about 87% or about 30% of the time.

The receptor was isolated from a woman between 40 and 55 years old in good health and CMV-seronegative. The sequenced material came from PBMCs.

This CDR3 is CASSPIGQGGEKLFF. The CDR3 nucleotides read TGTGCCAGCAGCCCTATCGGACAGGGTGGGGAAAAACTGTTTTTT. The chain has TRBV7-2 and TRBJ1-4; 8 nucleotides line up with TRBD1. Germline loops: CDR1 SGHTA, CDR2 FQGNSA. Germline trimming cut 5 bases from V and 8 bases from J; bases unmatched to any gene: 10. The CDR3 sequence is 15 residues long.